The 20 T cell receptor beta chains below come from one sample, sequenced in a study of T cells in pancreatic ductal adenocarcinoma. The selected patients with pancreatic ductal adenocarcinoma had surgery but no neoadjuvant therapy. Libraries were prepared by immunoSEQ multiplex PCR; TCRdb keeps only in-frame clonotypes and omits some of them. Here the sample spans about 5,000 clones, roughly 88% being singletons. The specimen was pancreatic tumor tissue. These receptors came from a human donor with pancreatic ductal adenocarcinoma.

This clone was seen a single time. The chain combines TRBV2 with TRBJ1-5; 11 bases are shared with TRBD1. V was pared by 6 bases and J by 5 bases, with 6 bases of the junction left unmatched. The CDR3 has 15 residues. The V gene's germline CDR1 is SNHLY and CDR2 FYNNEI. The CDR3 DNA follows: TGTGCCAGCAGAGGACAGGGGGCGAACCATCAGCCCCAGCATTTT. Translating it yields CASRGQGANHQPQHF.

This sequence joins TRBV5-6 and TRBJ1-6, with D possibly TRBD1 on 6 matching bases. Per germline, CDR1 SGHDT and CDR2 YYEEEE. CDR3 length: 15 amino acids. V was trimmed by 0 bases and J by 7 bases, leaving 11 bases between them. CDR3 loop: CASSLGGGRNSPLHF. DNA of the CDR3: TGTGCCAGCAGCTTGGGCGGGGGCCGGAATTCACCCCTCCACTTT.

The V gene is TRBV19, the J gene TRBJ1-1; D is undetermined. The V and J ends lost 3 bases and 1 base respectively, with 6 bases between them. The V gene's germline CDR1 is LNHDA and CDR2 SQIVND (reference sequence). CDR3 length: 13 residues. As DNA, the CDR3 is TGTGCCAGTAGTATTACGGCGAACACTGAAGCTTTCTTT. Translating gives CASSITANTEAFF.

The CDR3 DNA follows: TGTGCCAGCAGCCCCCTGTCGGAGGGGGCGAATGAAAAACTGTTTTTT. This translates into CASSPLSEGANEKLFF. The chain has TRBV5-6 and TRBJ1-4, with TRBD1 identical over 7 bases. The V and J ends lost 4 bases and 5 bases, in that order; junction bases with no gene match: 11. The CDR3 totals 16 residues. In germline, CDR1 is SGHDT, CDR2 YYEEEE.

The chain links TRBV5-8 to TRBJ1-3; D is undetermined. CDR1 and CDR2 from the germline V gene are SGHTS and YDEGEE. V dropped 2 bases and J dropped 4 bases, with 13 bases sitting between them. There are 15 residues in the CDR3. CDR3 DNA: TGTGCCAGCAGCTTTTGGAGGGCCCAAGGAAACACCATATATTTT. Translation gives CASSFWRAQGNTIYF.

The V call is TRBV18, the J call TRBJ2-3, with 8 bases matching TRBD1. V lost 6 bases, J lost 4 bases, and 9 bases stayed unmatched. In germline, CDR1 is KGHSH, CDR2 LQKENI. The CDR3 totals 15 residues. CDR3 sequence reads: CASSLRTGRSDTQYF. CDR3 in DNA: TGTGCCAGCTCCCTAAGGACAGGGCGGTCAGATACGCAGTATTTT.

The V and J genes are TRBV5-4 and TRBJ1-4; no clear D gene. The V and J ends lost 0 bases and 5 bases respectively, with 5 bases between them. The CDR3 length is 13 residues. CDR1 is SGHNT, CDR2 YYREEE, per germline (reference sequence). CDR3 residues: CASSLGRNEKLFF. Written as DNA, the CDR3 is TGTGCCAGCAGCTTGGGTAGAAATGAAAAACTGTTTTTT.

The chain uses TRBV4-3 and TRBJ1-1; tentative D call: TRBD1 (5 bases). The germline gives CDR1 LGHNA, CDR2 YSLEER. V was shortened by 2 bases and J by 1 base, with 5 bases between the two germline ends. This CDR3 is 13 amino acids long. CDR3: CASSQTGNTEAFF. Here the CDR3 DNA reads TGCGCCAGCAGCCAAACAGGGAACACTGAAGCTTTCTTT.

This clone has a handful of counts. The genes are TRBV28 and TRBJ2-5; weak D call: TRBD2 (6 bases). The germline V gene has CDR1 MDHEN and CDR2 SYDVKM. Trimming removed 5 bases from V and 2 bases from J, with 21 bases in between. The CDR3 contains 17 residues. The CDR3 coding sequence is TGTGCCAGCAGTCTACCCGGGCGGGCGGAGGGACAAGAGACCCAGTACTTC. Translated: CASSLPGRAEGQETQYF.

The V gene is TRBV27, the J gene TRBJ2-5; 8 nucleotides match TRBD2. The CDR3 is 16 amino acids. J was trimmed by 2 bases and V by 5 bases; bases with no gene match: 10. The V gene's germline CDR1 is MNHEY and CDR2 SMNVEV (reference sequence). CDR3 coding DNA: TGTGCCAGCAGTCCGGTGACTGGGACTAGACAAGAGACCCAGTACTTC. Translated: CASSPVTGTRQETQYF.

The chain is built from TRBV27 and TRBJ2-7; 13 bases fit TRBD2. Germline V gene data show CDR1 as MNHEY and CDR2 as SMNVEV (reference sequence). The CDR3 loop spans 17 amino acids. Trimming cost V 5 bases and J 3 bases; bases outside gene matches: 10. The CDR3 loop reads CASSPGTSGMGGYEQYF. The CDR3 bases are TGTGCCAGCAGTCCCGGGACTAGCGGGATGGGCGGCTACGAGCAGTACTTC.

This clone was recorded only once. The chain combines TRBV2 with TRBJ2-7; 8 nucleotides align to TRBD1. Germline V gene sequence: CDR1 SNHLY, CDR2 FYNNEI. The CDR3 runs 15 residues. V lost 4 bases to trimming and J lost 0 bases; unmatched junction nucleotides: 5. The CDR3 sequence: CASSVDRALSYEQYF. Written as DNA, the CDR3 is TGTGCCAGCAGTGTGGACAGGGCCCTCTCCTACGAGCAGTACTTC. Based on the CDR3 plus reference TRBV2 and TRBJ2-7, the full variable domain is EPEVTQTPSHQVTQMGQEVILRCVPISNHLYFYWYRQILGQKVEFLVSFYNNEISEKSEIFDDQFSVERPDGSNFTLKIRSTKLEDSAMYFCASSVDRALSYEQYFGPGTRLTVT.

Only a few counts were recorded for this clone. CDR3 region: CASSSRDPIETQYF. CDR3 nucleotides: TGTGCCAGCAGCTCCCGGGACCCCATCGAGACCCAGTACTTC. The chain combines TRBV13 with TRBJ2-5; possibly TRBD1 or TRBD2 for D (5 bases each). This CDR3 contains 14 residues. V lost 4 bases to trimming and J lost 5 bases, with 14 bases between them. Germline CDR1 reads PRHDT; CDR2 reads FYEKMQ (reference sequence).

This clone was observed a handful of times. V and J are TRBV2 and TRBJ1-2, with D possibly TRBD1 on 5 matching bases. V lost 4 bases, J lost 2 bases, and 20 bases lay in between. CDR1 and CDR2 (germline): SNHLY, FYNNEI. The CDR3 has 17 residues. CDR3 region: CASSAPGEAQGNYGYTF. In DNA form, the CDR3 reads TGTGCCAGCAGTGCCCCGGGGGAGGCACAAGGGAACTATGGCTACACCTTC.

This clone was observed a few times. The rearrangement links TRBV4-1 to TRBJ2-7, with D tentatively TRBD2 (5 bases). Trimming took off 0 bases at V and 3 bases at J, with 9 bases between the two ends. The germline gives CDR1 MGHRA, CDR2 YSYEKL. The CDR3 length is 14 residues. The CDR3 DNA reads TGCGCCAGCAGCCAAGAACGGGATCTCTACGAGCAGTACTTC. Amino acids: CASSQERDLYEQYF.

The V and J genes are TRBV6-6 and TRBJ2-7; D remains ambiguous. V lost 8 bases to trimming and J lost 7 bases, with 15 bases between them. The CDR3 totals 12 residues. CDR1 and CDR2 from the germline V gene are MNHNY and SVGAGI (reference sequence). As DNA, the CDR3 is TGTGCCAGCGCGGCAGCCCTCGTGGAGCAGTACTTC. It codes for CASAAALVEQYF.

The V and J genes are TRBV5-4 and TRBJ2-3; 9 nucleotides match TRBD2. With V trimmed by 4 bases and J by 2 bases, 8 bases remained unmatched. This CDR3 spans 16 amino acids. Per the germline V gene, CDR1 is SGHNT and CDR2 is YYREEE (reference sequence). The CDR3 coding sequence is TGTGCCAGCAGCCCAAGCGAGCGGGGGGCCACAGATACGCAGTATTTT. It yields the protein CASSPSERGATDTQYF. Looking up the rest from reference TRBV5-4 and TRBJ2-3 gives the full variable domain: ETGVTQSPTHLIKTRGQQVTLRCSSQSGHNTVSWYQQALGQGPQFIFQYYREEENGRGNFPPRFSGLQFPNYSSELNVNALELDDSALYLCASSPSERGATDTQYFGPGTRLTVL.

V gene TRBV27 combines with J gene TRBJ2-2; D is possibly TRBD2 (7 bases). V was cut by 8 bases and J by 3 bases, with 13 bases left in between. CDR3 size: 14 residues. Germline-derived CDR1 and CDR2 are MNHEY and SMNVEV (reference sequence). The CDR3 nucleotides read TGTGCCAGCGGGGACGGGGGGCACACCGGGGAGCTGTTTTTT. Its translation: CASGDGGHTGELFF.

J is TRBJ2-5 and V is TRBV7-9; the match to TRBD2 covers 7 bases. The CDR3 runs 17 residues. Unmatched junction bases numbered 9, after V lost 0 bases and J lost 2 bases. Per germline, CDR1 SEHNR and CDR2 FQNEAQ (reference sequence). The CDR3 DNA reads TGTGCCAGCAGCTTAGCCCCCGAAGCGGGAACACAAGAGACCCAGTACTTC. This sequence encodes CASSLAPEAGTQETQYF.

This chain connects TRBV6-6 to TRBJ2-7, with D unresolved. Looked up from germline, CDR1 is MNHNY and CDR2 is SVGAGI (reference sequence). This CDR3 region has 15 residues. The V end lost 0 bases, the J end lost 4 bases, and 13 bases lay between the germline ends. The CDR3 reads CASSYSGLGPYEQYF. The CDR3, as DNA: TGTGCCAGCAGTTACTCAGGGCTGGGCCCTTACGAGCAGTACTTC.